The table lists the clone carrying this T cell receptor beta chain with many counts. Its antigen is not identified. The length of the CDR3 is 15 residues. Trimming pared 1 base from V and 8 bases from J, leaving 14 bases between. Germline values: CDR1 SEHNR, CDR2 FQNEAQ (reference sequence). The sample originates from a study of human T cells and chemical hapten exposure. Study observations and caveats: The immune response of these alopecia patients might not match healthy individuals'. Patch test score was positively correlated with the counts of PT1 expanded TCRs. Sensitizing to DPC left TCRs with a frequency above 1 in 1000 unaltered.

This sample's time point: patch test 2, 6 weeks after DPC sensitization. The treatment denotes: therapeutic diphenylcyclopropenone sensitization with weekly scalp DPC. TCRdb processed the RACE reads anew with MiXCR; each CDR3 protein has one entry. Of a few hundred thousand distinct CDR3 sequences listed, about 6% were seen once; the top ten hold about 5%. The chain links TRBV7-9 to TRBJ1-4; D ambiguous. The sample in question was whole blood, obtained in connection with sensitization to the hapten diphenylcyclopropenone (DPC). The sequence was collected from a woman aged 18-29 years with alopecia areata. Some clones in this sample may be carry-over from other donors' samples. The CDR3 coding sequence is TGTGCCAGCAGCTTAGAAGGACCCGGCGGAGAAAAACTGTTTTTT. Translating it yields CASSLEGPGGEKLFF. Combining the CDR3 with reference TRBV7-9 and TRBJ1-4 gives the whole variable domain DTGVSQNPRHKITKRGQNVTFRCDPISEHNRLYWYRQTLGQGPEFLTYFQNEAQLEKSRLLSDRFSAERPKGSFSTLEIQRTEQGDSAMYLCASSLEGPGGEKLFFGSGTQLSVL.